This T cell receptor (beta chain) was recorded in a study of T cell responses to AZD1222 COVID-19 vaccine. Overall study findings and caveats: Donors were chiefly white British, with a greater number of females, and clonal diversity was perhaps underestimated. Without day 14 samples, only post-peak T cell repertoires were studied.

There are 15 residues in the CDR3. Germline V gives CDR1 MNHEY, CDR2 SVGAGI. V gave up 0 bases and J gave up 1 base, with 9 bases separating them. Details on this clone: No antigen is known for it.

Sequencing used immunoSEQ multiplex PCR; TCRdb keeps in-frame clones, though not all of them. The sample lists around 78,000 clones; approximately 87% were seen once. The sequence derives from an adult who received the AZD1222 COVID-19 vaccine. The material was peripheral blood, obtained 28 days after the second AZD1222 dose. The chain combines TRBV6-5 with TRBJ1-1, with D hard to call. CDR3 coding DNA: TGTGCCAGCAGTTACTCGAACGAGGCGAACACTGAAGCTTTCTTT. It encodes CASSYSNEANTEAFF.